These 19 T cell receptor beta chains were all obtained from the same sample, sequenced in a study of tumor-infiltrating lymphocytes in glioblastoma multiforme. Three nested ARM-PCR rounds with V-beta and C-beta primers built TCRB libraries. MiXCR, applied by TCRdb to the multiplex PCR reads, yields one record per CDR3 protein. The data contain about 15,000 distinct CDR3 sequences, over 55% of them singletons. The sample taken for sequencing was brain tumor tissue. These receptors were collected from a male donor with glioblastoma.

In this sample, this clonotype turned up many times. The junction differs from germline at one of its ends, possibly a read error. CDR3 residues: CAGTPHSPIGGANVLIF. The CDR3 region has the DNA TGTGCCGGCACCCCCCACAGCCCGATCGGCGGGGCCAACGTCCTGATTTTC. The chain joins TRBV5-5 to TRBJ2-6; TRBD2 is a possible D gene (6 bases). The germline V gene encodes CDR1 SGHKS and CDR2 YYEKEE (reference sequence). This CDR3 has 17 residues.

This clonotype has just a few counts. A read error may explain this, as a much larger clone is one base away. The rearrangement joins TRBV7-9 to TRBJ2-7; tentatively, D is TRBD1 (6 bases). With 4 bases removed from V and 6 bases from J, the gap between germline ends came to 10 bases. Germline CDR1 SEHNR, CDR2 FQNEAQ (reference sequence). CDR3 length: 12 residues. The CDR3, as DNA: TGTGCCAGCAGCTGGCAGGGGTCCGAGCAGTACTTC. It specifies CASSWQGSEQYF.

V and J are TRBV28 and TRBJ1-2, with 7 positions matching TRBD1. The CDR3 covers 13 residues. Germline trimming cut 7 bases from V and 7 bases from J; bases unmatched to any gene: 9. Germline loops: CDR1 MDHEN, CDR2 SYDVKM. The chain's CDR3 is CASNSGQVCGYTF. The CDR3 DNA follows: TGTGCCAGCAACTCAGGACAGGTCTGTGGCTACACCTTC.

Judged by abundance, this clonotype is medium-sized. The chain links TRBV24-1 to TRBJ2-1, with D possibly matching TRBD2 (6 bases). The V gene's germline CDR1 is KGHDR and CDR2 SFDVKD. V lost 0 bases, J lost 8 bases, and 13 bases lay in between. This CDR3 has 15 amino acids. The CDR3 here is CATSDLEGLSHEQFF. DNA for the CDR3: TGTGCCACCAGTGATTTGGAGGGACTCTCACATGAGCAGTTCTTC.

This clonotype was seen a few times. The V call is TRBV4-1, the J call TRBJ2-2, with 12 bases that match TRBD2. V dropped 0 bases and J dropped 6; count of bases not matched to a gene: 5. Germline CDR1 is MGHRA and CDR2 is YSYEKL. This CDR3 has 17 amino acids. CDR3 amino acids: CASSQEVTSGSAGELFF. The DNA for the CDR3 is TGCGCCAGCAGCCAAGAAGTGACTAGCGGGAGTGCCGGGGAGCTGTTTTTT.

This clonotype was found many times. The rearrangement joins TRBV29-1 to TRBJ2-7; D unclear. The CDR3 extends over 15 amino acids. V was trimmed by 6 bases and J by 0 bases, leaving 18 bases between them. Germline CDR1 and CDR2: SQVTM and ANQGSEA. CDR3 region: CSVLGGVLASYEQYF. For the CDR3, the DNA is TGCAGCGTACTGGGTGGGGTATTGGCCTCCTACGAGCAGTACTTC.

The sample holds one count of this clonotype. Relative to the germline gene, one junction end is altered; a read error may explain this. CDR3 sequence (DNA): TGTGCCAGCAGCGTGACATGGGACACCGGGGAGCTGTTCTTT. Amino acid sequence: CASSVTWDTGELFF. The V call is TRBV7-3, the J call TRBJ2-2; D perhaps matches TRBD1 (6 bases). This CDR3 is 14 amino acids long. Per the germline V gene, CDR1 is SGHTA and CDR2 is FQGTGA.

As for this clonotype: This may come from a read error, since a much larger clone is one base off. The chain recombines TRBV7-9 with TRBJ2-3; 12 bases align to TRBD2. CDR3 length: 15 residues. V lost 11 bases and J lost 6; bases outside the gene matches: 12. Per germline, CDR1 SEHNR and CDR2 FQNEAQ (reference sequence). The CDR3 nucleotides are TGTGCCGGCACCGACGAGACTAGCGGGGGTGATACGCAGTATTTT. Amino acid sequence: CAGTDETSGGDTQYF.

Of note for this clonotype: This is likely a read error, given that the CDR3 carries no conserved phenylalanine or tryptophan at its end. CDR3 sequence (DNA): TGTGCCAGCAGCTTAGTACTAGCGGGGAGCACAAATACGCAGTATTTA. This gives the protein CASSLVLAGSTNTQYL. The chain links TRBV11-1 to TRBJ2-3, with 10 nucleotides matching TRBD2. Per germline, CDR1 SGHAT and CDR2 FQDESV (reference sequence). The CDR3 has 16 residues.

The chain employs TRBV11-3 and TRBJ1-5; D might be TRBD1 (5 bases). The CDR3 runs 16 residues. The V end lost 0 bases, the J end lost 4 bases, and 13 bases lay between the germline ends. Germline CDR1 is SGHNT and CDR2 is YENEEA. The CDR3 nucleotides are TGTGCCAGCAGCTTAGATATACAAGGGGATAATCAGCCCCAGCATTTT. This translates into CASSLDIQGDNQPQHF.

This chain links TRBV29-1 with TRBJ2-7; TRBD2 agrees at 8 bases. In germline, CDR1 is SQVTM, CDR2 ANQGSEA. Unmatched junction bases numbered 4, after V lost 6 bases and J lost 0 bases. The CDR3 consists of 13 residues. This CDR3 reads CSVTSGSSYEQYF. CDR3 bases: TGCAGCGTAACTAGCGGTAGCTCCTACGAGCAGTACTTC.

The rearrangement joins TRBV11-2 to TRBJ1-4; 10 bases agree with TRBD1. Germline V CDR1 and CDR2: SGHAT, FQNNGV. This CDR3 contains 16 residues. Trimming cost V 1 base and J 7 bases; bases outside gene matches: 6. Written as DNA, the CDR3 is TGTGCCAGCAGCTTAGGCGGGACAGGGGAGTTTGAAAAACTGTTTTTT. It translates to CASSLGGTGEFEKLFF.

Ten or more counts support this clonotype. This chain connects TRBV5-1 to TRBJ1-3; the D gene is possibly TRBD1 (5 bases). Deletions cut 0 bases from V and 2 bases from J, with 12 bases between. From germline, CDR1 is SGHRS and CDR2 YFSETQ. The CDR3 runs to 16 residues. In DNA, the CDR3 is TGCGCCAGCAGCTTGGATTCGGGGGTTACTGGAAACACCATATATTTT. It yields the protein CASSLDSGVTGNTIYF.

The V and J genes are TRBV20-1 and TRBJ2-3; 7 bases are shared with TRBD1. Germline V gene data show CDR1 as DFQATT and CDR2 as SNEGSKA (reference sequence). The CDR3 totals 17 residues. V lost 5 bases and J lost 0; bases outside the gene matches: 14. The CDR3 DNA reads as TGCAGTGCTCGCGATCTACGACAGGGATATAGCACAGATACGCAGTATTTT. Protein: CSARDLRQGYSTDTQYF.

The rearrangement uses TRBV6-6 and TRBJ1-6, with D uncertain. The CDR3 is 12 amino acids. Deletions cut 11 bases from V and 6 bases from J, with 11 bases between. Germline CDR1 and CDR2: MNHNY and SVGAGI (reference sequence). DNA for the CDR3: TGTGCCGGCCAGTCGGGTAATTCACCCCTCCACTTT. It encodes CAGQSGNSPLHF.

The count of this clonotype is one. The V call is TRBV20-1, the J call TRBJ1-6; D ambiguous. CDR1 and CDR2 from the germline V gene are DFQATT and SNEGSKA (reference sequence). The V gene lost 2 bases and the J gene lost 10 bases, with 18 bases spanning the gap. The CDR3 is 15 residues long. In DNA, the CDR3 is TGCAGTGCTAGATTGCGGGGTTCCGTGAACTCACCCCTCCACTTT. The encoded protein is CSARLRGSVNSPLHF.

The chain carries TRBV19 and TRBJ2-4; unclear D gene. The CDR3 spans 18 residues. The germline V gene has CDR1 LNHDA and CDR2 SQIVND (reference sequence). V lost 1 base to trimming and J lost 0 bases, with 16 bases between them. The CDR3 DNA reads TGTGCCAGTAGTATAGGGGTTATCGGAGACGTAGCCAAAAACATTCAGTACTTC. This encodes CASSIGVIGDVAKNIQYF.

The chain recombines TRBV20-1 with TRBJ2-7, with 7 bases aligning to TRBD1. The V segment lost 7 bases and the J segment 4 bases; nucleotides outside the gene matches: 13. Germline CDR1 DFQATT, CDR2 SNEGSKA (reference sequence). This CDR3 spans 14 amino acids. Here the CDR3 reads CSVIQTGNKYEQYF. CDR3 DNA: TGCAGTGTTATCCAGACAGGGAACAAGTACGAGCAGTACTTC.

This clonotype is judged medium-sized. The chain joins TRBV20-1 to TRBJ2-1; 9 nucleotides align to TRBD1. Trimming removed 3 bases from V and 6 bases from J; junction bases left unmatched: 15. Germline V gene lookup returns CDR1 DFQATT and CDR2 SNEGSKA (reference sequence). The CDR3 covers 17 residues. The CDR3 region is CSASPLPRDRVINEQFF. For the CDR3, the DNA is TGCAGTGCTAGCCCCCTCCCCCGGGACAGGGTTATCAATGAGCAGTTCTTC.